A selection of T cell receptor beta chains follows, all from one sample in a study of blood T cell repertoires in COVID-19. Generated by immunoSEQ multiplex PCR, the TCRdb table keeps only in-frame clones and is missing some. The data show some 450,000 clones, around 89% seen once. The sample taken for sequencing was peripheral blood. These receptor sequences come from a woman aged 50 to 65 with COVID-19, enrolled during active disease. Each CDR3 is given with its conserved first and last residue. D genes are given only for firm matches. Part of the rows lack a size; the others show once, few, many or a class for expanded clones.

CDR3aa: CASSPSPGHYEQYF
CDR3nt: TGTGCCAGCAGCCCGTCCCCGGGACATTACGAGCAGTACTTC
v_gene: TRBV11-2
abundance: .
d_gene: .
j_gene: TRBJ2-7

CDR3aa: CASSIRVRYEQYF
CDR3nt: TGTGCCAGTAGTATCCGAGTGAGATACGAGCAGTACTTC
v_gene: TRBV19
abundance: .
d_gene: .
j_gene: TRBJ2-7

CDR3aa: CASSEGQGAHGSGNTIYF
CDR3nt: TGTGCCAGCAGCGAGGGTCAGGGGGCGCATGGTTCTGGAAACACCATATATTTT
v_gene: TRBV9
abundance: .
d_gene: TRBD1
j_gene: TRBJ1-3

CDR3aa: CASSPLGQPKDEQYF
CDR3nt: TGTGCCAGCTCACCACTAGGACAGCCAAAGGACGAGCAGTACTTC
v_gene: TRBV18
abundance: .
d_gene: .
j_gene: TRBJ2-7

CDR3aa: CASSRGANTEAFF
CDR3nt: TGTGCCAGCAGTCGGGGGGCGAACACTGAAGCTTTCTTT
v_gene: TRBV12-3/TRBV12-4
abundance: .
d_gene: .
j_gene: TRBJ1-1

CDR3aa: CASGLGQVNTGELFF
CDR3nt: TGTGCTAGTGGCTTGGGACAGGTGAACACCGGGGAGCTGTTTTTT
v_gene: TRBV12-5
abundance: .
d_gene: TRBD1
j_gene: TRBJ2-2

CDR3aa: CSARDRGFSDTQYF
CDR3nt: TGCAGCGCTCGGGACAGGGGGTTCTCAGATACGCAGTATTTT
v_gene: TRBV29-1
abundance: .
d_gene: TRBD1
j_gene: TRBJ2-3

CDR3aa: CASSLIIGGGMNTEAFF
CDR3nt: TGTGCCAGCAGTTTAATTATCGGGGGTGGAATGAACACTGAAGCTTTCTTT
v_gene: TRBV28
abundance: .
d_gene: .
j_gene: TRBJ1-1

CDR3aa: CASSLGLYRDDGYTF
CDR3nt: TGTGCCAGCAGCTTAGGGCTGTACAGGGATGATGGCTACACCTTC
v_gene: TRBV7-2
abundance: .
d_gene: .
j_gene: TRBJ1-2

CDR3aa: CASSLEYRADTGELFF
CDR3nt: TGTGCCAGCAGCTTAGAATACAGGGCTGACACCGGGGAGCTGTTTTTT
v_gene: TRBV11-2
abundance: .
d_gene: .
j_gene: TRBJ2-2

CDR3aa: CASSEGRGDTIYF
CDR3nt: TGTGCCAGCAGCGAAGGCAGGGGAGACACCATATATTTT
v_gene: TRBV11-1
abundance: .
d_gene: .
j_gene: TRBJ1-3

CDR3aa: CAAWKGGDYEQYF
CDR3nt: TGTGCCGCCTGGAAGGGAGGCGACTACGAGCAGTACTTC
v_gene: TRBV10-3
abundance: .
d_gene: .
j_gene: TRBJ2-7

CDR3aa: CASSSLTGSGYTF
CDR3nt: TGTGCCAGCAGCTCCCTAACAGGGTCCGGCTACACCTTC
v_gene: TRBV5-6
abundance: once
d_gene: .
j_gene: TRBJ1-2

CDR3aa: CASGEPPNYGYTF
CDR3nt: TGTGCTTCGGGAGAACCGCCTAACTATGGCTACACCTTC
v_gene: TRBV30
abundance: .
d_gene: .
j_gene: TRBJ1-2

CDR3aa: CASSSRDPGQSYGYTF
CDR3nt: TGTGCCAGCAGTTCTAGAGACCCGGGACAGAGCTATGGCTACACCTTC
v_gene: TRBV27
abundance: .
d_gene: TRBD1
j_gene: TRBJ1-2

CDR3aa: CASSPRQGGTGELFF
CDR3nt: TGTGCCAGCAGCCCCCGACAGGGGGGCACCGGGGAGCTGTTTTTT
v_gene: TRBV9
abundance: .
d_gene: TRBD1
j_gene: TRBJ2-2

CDR3aa: CASSLGGEGTGELFF
CDR3nt: TGTGCCAGCAGCTTAGGAGGGGAGGGGACCGGGGAGCTGTTTTTT
v_gene: TRBV11-2
abundance: .
d_gene: TRBD2
j_gene: TRBJ2-2

CDR3aa: CASSLAGGSGYTF
CDR3nt: TGTGCCAGCAGCTTAGCGGGAGGGAGCGGCTACACCTTC
v_gene: TRBV7-9
abundance: .
d_gene: .
j_gene: TRBJ1-2

CDR3aa: CSASFAGGNTIYF
CDR3nt: TGCAGTGCTAGTTTCGCAGGTGGGAACACCATATATTTT
v_gene: TRBV20-1
abundance: .
d_gene: .
j_gene: TRBJ1-3

CDR3aa: CATIGVNEKLFF
CDR3nt: TGTGCCACCATCGGAGTGAATGAAAAACTGTTTTTT
v_gene: TRBV7-3
abundance: .
d_gene: .
j_gene: TRBJ1-4

CDR3aa: CASSLAGQANSPLHF
CDR3nt: TGTGCCAGCAGCTTAGCGGGACAGGCGAATTCACCCCTCCACTTT
v_gene: TRBV11-2
abundance: .
d_gene: TRBD1
j_gene: TRBJ1-6

CDR3aa: CASSSDRVYEQYF
CDR3nt: TGTGCCAGCAGCTCCGACAGAGTCTACGAGCAGTACTTC
v_gene: TRBV7-9
abundance: .
d_gene: .
j_gene: TRBJ2-7

CDR3aa: CSPRTGGGGELFF
CDR3nt: TGCAGCCCCAGGACAGGGGGGGGCGGGGAGCTGTTTTTT
v_gene: TRBV29-1
abundance: .
d_gene: TRBD1
j_gene: TRBJ2-2

CDR3aa: CASSLDREDSPQYF
CDR3nt: TGTGCCAGCAGCTTAGATCGTGAGGACAGCCCGCAGTACTTC
v_gene: TRBV11-2
abundance: .
d_gene: .
j_gene: TRBJ2-7

CDR3aa: CASSSGLAFNQETQYF
CDR3nt: TGTGCCAGCAGCTCAGGACTAGCGTTTAATCAAGAGACCCAGTACTTC
v_gene: TRBV3-1/TRBV3-2
abundance: .
d_gene: TRBD2
j_gene: TRBJ2-5

CDR3aa: CSASSREAFF
CDR3nt: TGCAGTGCTAGTAGCCGTGAAGCTTTCTTT
v_gene: TRBV20-1
abundance: .
d_gene: .
j_gene: TRBJ1-1

CDR3aa: CASSSDRKEKLFF
CDR3nt: TGTGCCAGCAGCTCAGACAGGAAAGAAAAACTGTTTTTT
v_gene: TRBV13
abundance: .
d_gene: .
j_gene: TRBJ1-4